The 26 T cell receptor beta chains presented below share a single source sample, sequenced in a study of T cell changes during pregnancy in multiple sclerosis. The protocol was immunoSEQ multiplex PCR, while the TCRdb copy is restricted to in-frame clones and leaves out a portion. The table has more than 50,000 clones, about nine tenths seen once. This specimen consisted of peripheral blood, obtained in the first trimester of pregnancy. The receptors were sampled from a female donor in good health, enrolled as a control in a pregnancy study.

The chain combines TRBV19 with TRBJ2-5, with 8 positions matching TRBD2. V dropped 3 bases and J dropped 7; count of bases not matched to a gene: 10. Germline CDR1 and CDR2: LNHDA and SQIVND (reference sequence). The CDR3 is 15 amino acids. The CDR3, as DNA: TGTGCCAGTAGTATCGGGAGGGGGGCCCTGGGGACCCAGTACTTC. It codes for CASSIGRGALGTQYF.

The chain is built from TRBV7-3 and TRBJ2-2; the D gene is possibly TRBD2 (6 bases). Trimming removed 5 bases from V and 0 bases from J, with 13 bases in between. Germline CDR1 and CDR2: SGHTA and FQGTGA. The CDR3 covers 16 residues. CDR3 in DNA: TGTGCCAGCAGCGCCTACTTAGCGGCGAACACCGGGGAGCTGTTTTTT. This translates into CASSAYLAANTGELFF.

V is TRBV7-2 and J is TRBJ2-3; possibly TRBD2 for D (6 bases). Germline V lookup: CDR1 SGHTA, CDR2 FQGNSA. This CDR3 is built from 15 residues. The V and J ends lost 5 bases and 2 bases respectively, with 14 bases between them. CDR3 sequence: CASSLRGLHTDTQYF. CDR3 in DNA: TGTGCCAGCAGCCTTCGGGGACTCCACACAGATACGCAGTATTTT.

The chain uses TRBV18 and TRBJ1-3, with D unclear. Germline CDR1 reads KGHSH; CDR2 reads LQKENI. This CDR3 spans 16 amino acids. V was cut by 6 bases and J by 0 bases, with 15 bases left in between. The DNA for the CDR3 is TGTGCCAGCTCGCCGCTGACGAGGGCCTCTGGAAACACCATATATTTT. Protein sequence: CASSPLTRASGNTIYF.

The V and J genes are TRBV27 and TRBJ1-1; TRBD1 agrees at 9 bases. The CDR3 consists of 14 residues. The V gene's germline CDR1 is MNHEY and CDR2 SMNVEV (reference sequence). Trimming at V came to 5 bases and at J to 9 bases, leaving 10 bases not matched to a gene. CDR3 sequence (DNA): TGTGCCAGCAGTCCCCGGGACAGGGTCTTTAAAGCTTTCTTT. Protein sequence: CASSPRDRVFKAFF.

The chain couples TRBV5-1 to TRBJ2-3; D remains ambiguous. The germline CDR1 and CDR2 sequences are SGHRS and YFSETQ. V was trimmed by 0 bases and J by 3 bases, leaving 5 bases between them. The CDR3 length is 13 residues. CDR3 protein: CASSLDRTDTQYF. In nucleotides, the CDR3 is TGCGCCAGCAGCTTGGACAGAACAGATACGCAGTATTTT.

This clone was found once. V gene TRBV5-1 combines with J gene TRBJ2-7; perhaps TRBD1 as D (6 bases). V lost 0 bases, J lost 4 bases, and 11 bases lay in between. Germline loops: CDR1 SGHRS, CDR2 YFSETQ. The CDR3 contains 14 residues. The CDR3 DNA is TGCGCCAGCAGCTTGGTGCCAGGGGTATACGAGCAGTACTTC. Encoded protein: CASSLVPGVYEQYF.

The chain is built from TRBV9 and TRBJ2-5; D ambiguous. Trimming took off 0 bases at V and 5 bases at J, with 11 bases between the two ends. Germline CDR1 reads SGDLS; CDR2 reads YYNGEE. CDR3 length: 14 residues. This chain's CDR3 is CASSVDYGSETQYF. CDR3 DNA: TGTGCCAGCAGCGTAGATTATGGCTCGGAGACCCAGTACTTC.

The chain joins TRBV18 to TRBJ2-1; unclear D gene. CDR3 length equals 15 residues. V lost 3 bases to trimming and J lost 5 bases, with 14 bases between them. Per the germline V gene, CDR1 is KGHSH and CDR2 is LQKENI. CDR3 loop: CASSPLDWVDNEQFF. The CDR3 coding sequence is TGTGCCAGCTCACCTCTAGATTGGGTCGACAATGAGCAGTTCTTC.

The CDR3, as DNA: TGTGCCAGCAGCTTAAATGGGGCAGGTGGGAATCAGCCCCAGCATTTT. Its translation: CASSLNGAGGNQPQHF. This sequence joins TRBV7-2 and TRBJ1-5; D might be TRBD1 (5 bases). The CDR3 totals 16 residues. V gave up 2 bases and J gave up 4 bases, with 15 bases separating them. Germline CDR1 and CDR2: SGHTA and FQGNSA.

The chain uses TRBV10-3 and TRBJ1-1, with 7 bases that match TRBD1. The germline V gene has CDR1 ENHRY and CDR2 SYGVKD. This CDR3 spans 12 amino acids. Trimming removed 4 bases from V and 7 bases from J; junction bases left unmatched: 3. In DNA, the CDR3 is TGTGCCATCAGTGGGGGACAGATTGAAGCTTTCTTT. It yields the protein CAISGGQIEAFF.

This chain joins TRBV29-1 and TRBJ1-1, with 8 positions matching TRBD1. This CDR3 spans 14 amino acids. Germline V gene sequence: CDR1 SQVTM, CDR2 ANQGSEA. V trimming: 4 bases; J trimming: 3 bases; junction bases outside the gene matches: 7. The CDR3 protein is CSVGTGYGDTEAFF. CDR3 in DNA: TGCAGCGTTGGGACAGGGTATGGGGACACTGAAGCTTTCTTT.

This chain joins TRBV30 and TRBJ2-6, with 12 bases lining up with TRBD1. After removal of 8 bases from V and 4 bases from J, the junction contained 9 bases not matched to a gene. Germline V gene lookup returns CDR1 GTSNPN and CDR2 SVGIG (reference sequence). CDR3 size: 16 residues. This chain's CDR3 is CAVNRDRGRGANVLTF. CDR3 nucleotide sequence: TGTGCCGTAAACCGGGACAGGGGGCGAGGGGCCAACGTCCTGACTTTC.

The chain uses TRBV7-2 and TRBJ2-3; TRBD2 aligns across 10 bases. CDR3 size: 18 residues. V lost 2 bases to trimming and J lost 2 bases; unmatched junction nucleotides: 10. In germline, CDR1 is SGHTA, CDR2 FQGNSA. Here the CDR3 DNA reads TGTGCCAGCAGCTTACGCTTTGTAGCGGGAGGTCCCACAGATACGCAGTATTTT. This sequence encodes CASSLRFVAGGPTDTQYF.

This clone was seen more than once but under ten times. This chain links TRBV25-1 with TRBJ2-1; no clear D. The CDR3 runs 14 residues. Per germline, CDR1 MGHDK and CDR2 SYGVNS. The V gene lost 7 bases and the J gene lost 1 base, with 11 bases spanning the gap. The CDR3 nucleotides read TGTGCCAGCATCCCGTCAGGATCCTACAATGAGCAGTTCTTC. Translated: CASIPSGSYNEQFF.

This chain joins TRBV7-9 and TRBJ2-5; perhaps TRBD2 as D (6 bases). The germline CDR1 and CDR2 sequences are SEHNR and FQNEAQ (reference sequence). The CDR3 sequence is 14 residues long. Trimming shortened V by 1 base and J by 3 bases, and 9 bases separated the two germline ends. The CDR3 region is CASSLVRLEETQYF. CDR3 DNA: TGTGCCAGCAGCTTAGTACGACTAGAAGAGACCCAGTACTTC.

The J gene is TRBJ1-1, the V gene TRBV5-1; no firm D call. Trimming took off 2 bases at V and 6 bases at J, with 17 bases between the two ends. From germline, CDR1 is SGHRS and CDR2 YFSETQ. There are 15 residues in the CDR3. CDR3 bases: TGCGCCAGCAGCTTATTCACAGCCGGGGATTCTGAAGCTTTCTTT. Protein sequence: CASSLFTAGDSEAFF.

The chain couples TRBV6-1 to TRBJ1-2; D is unresolved. The germline gives CDR1 MNHNS, CDR2 SASEGT. Trimming left V 2 bases short and J 6 bases short, with 13 bases between. This CDR3 region has 14 residues. CDR3 loop: CASSEIDSEDGYTF. CDR3 sequence (DNA): TGTGCCAGCAGTGAAATCGACTCAGAGGATGGCTACACCTTC.

The chain is built from TRBV13 and TRBJ2-7; TRBD1 matches 7 bases. The CDR3 is made up of 14 amino acids. Germline V gives CDR1 PRHDT, CDR2 FYEKMQ (reference sequence). V gave up 5 bases and J gave up 3 bases; unmatched junction bases: 7. Written as DNA, the CDR3 is TGTGCCAGCAGCGCTCGGGACAGCATCTACGAGCAGTACTTC. Translating it yields CASSARDSIYEQYF.

DNA of the CDR3: TGTGCCAGCAGCTCGGAACAGGACAGGCCTGTAGCCAAAAACATTCAGTACTTC. This gives the protein CASSSEQDRPVAKNIQYF. The chain carries TRBV5-4 and TRBJ2-4, with 7 bases identical to TRBD1. The CDR3 has 18 amino acids. Germline V gene lookup returns CDR1 SGHNT and CDR2 YYREEE (reference sequence). The J segment lost 0 bases and the V segment lost 3 bases, leaving 12 bases of the junction unmatched.

This chain links TRBV29-1 with TRBJ2-3; 11 positions match TRBD2. Per germline, CDR1 SQVTM and CDR2 ANQGSEA. J lost 1 base, V lost 7 bases, and 4 bases had no gene match. CDR3 length: 14 residues. CDR3 nucleotides: TGCAGCGCCCCGGGACTAGCGGGCACAGATACGCAGTATTTT. Translated: CSAPGLAGTDTQYF.

This chain links TRBV10-2 with TRBJ2-1; TRBD1 is a possible D gene (5 bases). V was trimmed by 6 bases and J by 2 bases, leaving 5 bases between them. Germline V gene lookup returns CDR1 WSHSY and CDR2 SAAADI. This CDR3 has 12 residues. CDR3 nucleotides: TGCGCCAGCAGGGACACCTACAATGAGCAGTTCTTC. As protein: CASRDTYNEQFF.

The gene calls are TRBV5-4 and TRBJ2-1, with a tentative D call TRBD2 (6 bases). The CDR3 totals 14 residues. Trimming took off 4 bases at V and 6 bases at J, with 14 bases between the two ends. Germline V CDR1 and CDR2: SGHNT, YYREEE (reference sequence). As DNA, the CDR3 is TGTGCCAGCAGCGCCCGGGACTCATTCAATGAGCAGTTCTTC. Translation: CASSARDSFNEQFF. Full variable domain (missing parts from reference TRBV5-4 and TRBJ2-1): ETGVTQSPTHLIKTRGQQVTLRCSSQSGHNTVSWYQQALGQGPQFIFQYYREEENGRGNFPPRFSGLQFPNYSSELNVNALELDDSALYLCASSARDSFNEQFFGPGTRLTVL.

J is TRBJ2-7 and V is TRBV9, with TRBD2 matching 10 bases. Trimming at V came to 0 bases and at J to 4 bases, leaving 7 bases not matched to a gene. From germline, CDR1 is SGDLS and CDR2 YYNGEE. The CDR3 consists of 16 residues. The CDR3 bases are TGTGCCAGCAGCGTAGCTTCCCTAGCGGGAGAATACGAGCAGTACTTC. This gives the protein CASSVASLAGEYEQYF.

CDR3 region: CASRGTGGGNEQFF. The CDR3 bases are TGTGCCAGTAGAGGGACAGGGGGCGGAAATGAGCAGTTCTTC. The rearrangement joins TRBV19 to TRBJ2-1; 12 bases line up with TRBD1. The length of the CDR3 is 14 residues. V shed 6 bases, J shed 7 bases, and the junction held 4 bases outside the gene matches. CDR1 LNHDA and CDR2 SQIVND come from the germline V gene (reference sequence). Based on the CDR3 plus reference TRBV19 and TRBJ2-1, the full variable domain is DGGITQSPKYLFRKEGQNVTLSCEQNLNHDAMYWYRQDPGQGLRLIYYSQIVNDFQKGDIAEGYSVSREKKESFPLTVTSAQKNPTAFYLCASRGTGGGNEQFFGPGTRLTVL.

This chain joins TRBV19 and TRBJ1-2; no clear D. Germline V gives CDR1 LNHDA, CDR2 SQIVND (reference sequence). This CDR3 has 11 amino acids. Trimming cost V 11 bases and J 4 bases, with 11 bases left between them. The DNA for the CDR3 is TGTGCCGTCTCGACGGGCTATGGCTACACCTTC. Translating it yields CAVSTGYGYTF.